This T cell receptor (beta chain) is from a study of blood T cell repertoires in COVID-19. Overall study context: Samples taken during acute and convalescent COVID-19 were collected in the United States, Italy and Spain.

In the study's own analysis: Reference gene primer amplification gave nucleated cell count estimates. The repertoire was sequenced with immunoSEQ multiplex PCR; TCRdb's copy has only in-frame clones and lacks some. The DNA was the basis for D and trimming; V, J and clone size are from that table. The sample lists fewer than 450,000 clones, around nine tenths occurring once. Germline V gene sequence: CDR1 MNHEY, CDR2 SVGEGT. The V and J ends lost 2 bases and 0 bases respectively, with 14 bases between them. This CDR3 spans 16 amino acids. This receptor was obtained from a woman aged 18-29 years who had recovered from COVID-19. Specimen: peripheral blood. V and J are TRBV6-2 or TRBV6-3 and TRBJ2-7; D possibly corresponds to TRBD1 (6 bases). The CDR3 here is CASSYDPGASSYEQYV. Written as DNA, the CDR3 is TGTGCCAGCAGTTACGATCCAGGGGCCAGCTCCTACGAGCAGTACGTC.